This T cell receptor (beta chain) was obtained from a study of blood T cell repertoires in COVID-19 (dated by TCRdb to 2020 to 2021). As for the study more broadly: Samples covering the acute and convalescent phases of COVID-19 were provided by collaborators in the United States, Italy and Spain. The material from the prospective study consisted of cDNA or gDNA derived from T cells, B-cell-depleted T cells, or PBMCs. Subjects who had been exposed to COVID-19, were actively infected with it, or had recovered from it provided the deeply sampled blood TCRbeta repertoires that made up the dataset. The repertoires were made available in a free public database intended to serve as a resource for research on the immune response to SARS-CoV-2. The samples were drawn from the first 160 participants of the ongoing ImmuneRACE study and from 950 to 1,500 subjects provided by 6 global collaborators. Nearly every sample came with metadata listing a de-identified subject ID, COVID-19 status, age in years and sex. HLA class I and class II types, where available, came from metadata supplied by the sample provider rather than from assay-based typing. Overall results and qualifications from the work: Clinical and demographic metadata were provided uncurated, with the amount varying by source and participant.

A remark on this clone: No cognate antigen has been identified for it. Within one base of it there is no much larger clone, and no base qualities were kept.

Collaborating institutions collected whole blood in K2EDTA tubes following their own protocols. For TCRbeta analysis, collaborators shipped samples in one of three forms: frozen whole blood, isolated PBMCs, or DNA extracted from either of those sample types. TCRbeta CDR3 regions were amplified from genomic DNA by means of the immunoSEQ Assay, a bias-controlled multiplex PCR. The original methods were these. The number of nucleated cells in each sample was estimated by amplification of reference gene primers within the assay. To quantify the absolute abundance of each unique TCRbeta CDR3 rearrangement, sequence reads were collapsed and filtered. For each sample, productive Simpson clonality was calculated as the square root of Simpson's diversity index across productive rearrangements. What TCRdb holds here is the immuneACCESS table cut down to in-frame rearrangements. Part of the clones is not present; checked against another copy, under half of the missing clones reflect an unresolved V gene, and the others are unexplained. V and J calls and clone size follow that table, whereas D and trimming were derived from the DNA. The table for this sample lists some 670,000 clones; 75% to 90% of them were counted only once. Clones ranked in the top ten supply approximately 0.3% of the sample.

Material: peripheral blood. This receptor was identified in a woman aged 18-35 years with acute or convalescent COVID-19.

CDR3 reads: CATSDRDRVTTDTQYF. The nucleotides read TGTGCCACCAGTGATCGCGACAGGGTTACCACAGATACGCAGTATTTT. The sequence joins TRBV24-1 to TRBJ2-3; a stretch of 7 junction bases matches TRBD1. The germline V gene supplies CDR1 KGHDR and CDR2 SFDVKD. The CDR3 covers 16 residues, taking in both the cysteine and the phenylalanine. The kept DNA is CDR3 alone, 48 bases in frame from the first base. Trimming removed 3 bases from V and 2 bases from J; the gene matches leave 7 bases unexplained.